This T cell receptor beta chain was sequenced during a study of CD8+ T cells in alopecia areata. Study summary: Percent of scalp involved defined treated patients' severity scores.

As regards this clone: Its antigen remains unknown.

Treatment described: oral pan-JAK inhibitor, 5-10 mg twice daily. Lesional scalp tissue (obtained by punch biopsy) and peripheral blood were collected from alopecia areata patients. Study-level points and caveats: The study found TCR sharing across patients less clear than in mice, possibly for HLA reasons. Among the 100 top clones, expanded CD8+ clones, like scalp clonality, were significantly decreased by tofacitinib.

Sequencing relied on a cDNA template that was reverse transcribed from extracted RNA. Assay: immunoSEQ multiplex PCR; the TCRdb copy retains only in-frame clones and omits some. Of over 15,000 clones listed, around three fifths are singletons. The CDR3 extends over 21 amino acids. The V gene end was trimmed by 2 bases and the J gene end by 1 base; junction bases not matched to a gene: 19. Germline V gene sequence: CDR1 MDHEN, CDR2 SYDVKM. The sequence derives from a human donor with alopecia areata. The J gene is TRBJ1-2, the V gene TRBV28, with TRBD1 identical over 10 bases. This sample comprised skin, obtained at week 4, from a patient treated with tofacitinib. CDR3 region: CASSLESIGDRGPSLNYGYTF. CDR3 in DNA: TGTGCCAGCAGTTTAGAGTCCATCGGAGACAGGGGGCCTTCTCTTAACTATGGCTACACCTTC.